The table lists the clone carrying this TCR beta chain with many counts. The antigen remains undetermined. The CDR3 length is 15 residues. The germline V and J ends were trimmed by 6 bases and 2 bases, with 11 bases remaining between them. Germline V gene sequence: CDR1 MNHEY, CDR2 SVGAGI. This sample was included in a study of breast tumors, draining lymph nodes, adjacent tissues. TCRdb called the multiplex PCR reads again in MiXCR, with one record for every CDR3 protein. The sample lists under 20,000 distinct CDR3 sequences, over 40% occurring once. Study-wide points: Findings are consistent with lymph node origin and intratumoral expansion of most tumor T cells. Tumors had less TCR diversity than lymph nodes, more than nontumor tissue. Tumor and nontumor repertoires were significantly more similar in luminal-like than in basal-like breast cancer.

Sequencing input: breast tumor tissue. The source of this sequence is a female donor with breast cancer. Some clones in this sample may be carry-over from other donors' samples. This chain uses TRBV6-5 with TRBJ2-6, with D possibly being TRBD1 or TRBD2 (5 bases each). The CDR3 nucleotides are TGTGCCAGCAGCAGGGACGGGGCTGGGGCCAACGTCCTGACTTTC. Translation gives CASSRDGAGANVLTF.